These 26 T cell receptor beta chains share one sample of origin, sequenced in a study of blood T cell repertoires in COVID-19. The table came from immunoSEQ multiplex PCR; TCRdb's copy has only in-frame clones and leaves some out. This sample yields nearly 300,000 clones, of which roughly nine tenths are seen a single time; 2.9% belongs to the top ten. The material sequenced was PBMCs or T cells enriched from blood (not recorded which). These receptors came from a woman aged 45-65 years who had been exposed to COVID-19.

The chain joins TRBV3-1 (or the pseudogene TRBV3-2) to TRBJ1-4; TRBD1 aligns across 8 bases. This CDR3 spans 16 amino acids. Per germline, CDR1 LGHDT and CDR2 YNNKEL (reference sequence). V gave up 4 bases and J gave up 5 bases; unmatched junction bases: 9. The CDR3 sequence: CASSRNPGTGNEKLFF. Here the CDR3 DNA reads TGTGCCAGCAGCCGAAATCCCGGGACAGGCAATGAAAAACTGTTTTTT.

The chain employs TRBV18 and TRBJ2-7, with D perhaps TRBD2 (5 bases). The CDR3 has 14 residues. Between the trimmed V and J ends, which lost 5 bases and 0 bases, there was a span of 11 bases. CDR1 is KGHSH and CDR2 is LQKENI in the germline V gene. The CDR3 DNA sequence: TGTGCCAGCTCAGCGGTGGGAGTCTCCTACGAGCAGTACTTC. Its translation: CASSAVGVSYEQYF.

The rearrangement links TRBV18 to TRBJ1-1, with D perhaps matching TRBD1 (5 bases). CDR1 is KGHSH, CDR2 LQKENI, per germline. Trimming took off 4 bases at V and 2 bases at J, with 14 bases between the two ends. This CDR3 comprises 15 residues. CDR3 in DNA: TGTGCCAGCTCACTTCATGTGACAGATAACACTGAAGCTTTCTTT. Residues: CASSLHVTDNTEAFF.

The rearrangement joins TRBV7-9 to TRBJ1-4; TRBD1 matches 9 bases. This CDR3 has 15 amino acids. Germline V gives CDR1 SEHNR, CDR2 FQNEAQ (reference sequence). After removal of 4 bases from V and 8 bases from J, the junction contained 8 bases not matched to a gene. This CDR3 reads CASSWGTGWEEKLFF. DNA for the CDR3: TGTGCCAGCAGCTGGGGGACAGGGTGGGAGGAAAAACTGTTTTTT.

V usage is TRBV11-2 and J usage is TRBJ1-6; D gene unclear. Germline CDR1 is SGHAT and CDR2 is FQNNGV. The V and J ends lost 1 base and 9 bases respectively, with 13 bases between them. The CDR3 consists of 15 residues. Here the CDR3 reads CASSLAISGRSPLHF. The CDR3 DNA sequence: TGTGCCAGCAGCTTAGCCATAAGCGGTCGTTCACCCCTCCACTTT.

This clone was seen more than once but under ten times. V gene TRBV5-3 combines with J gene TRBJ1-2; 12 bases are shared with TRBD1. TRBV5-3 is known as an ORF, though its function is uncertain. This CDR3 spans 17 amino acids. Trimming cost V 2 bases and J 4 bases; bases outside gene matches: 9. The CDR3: CARSFRDRGRPSYGYTF. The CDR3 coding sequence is TGTGCCAGAAGCTTCCGGGACAGGGGGCGTCCAAGCTATGGCTACACCTTC.

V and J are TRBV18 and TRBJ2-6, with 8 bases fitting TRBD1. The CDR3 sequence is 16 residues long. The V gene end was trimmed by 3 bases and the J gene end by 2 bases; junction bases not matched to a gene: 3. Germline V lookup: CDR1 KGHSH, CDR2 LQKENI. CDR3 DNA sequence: TGTGCCAGCTCACCCTGGACAGGGACTGGGGCCAACGTCCTGACTTTC. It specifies CASSPWTGTGANVLTF.

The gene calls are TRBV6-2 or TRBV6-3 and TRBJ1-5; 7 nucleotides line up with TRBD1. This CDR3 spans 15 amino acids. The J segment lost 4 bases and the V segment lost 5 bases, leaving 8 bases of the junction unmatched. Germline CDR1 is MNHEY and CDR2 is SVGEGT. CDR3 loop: CASSPGTVLNQPQHF. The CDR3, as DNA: TGTGCCAGCAGTCCCGGGACAGTGCTAAATCAGCCCCAGCATTTT.

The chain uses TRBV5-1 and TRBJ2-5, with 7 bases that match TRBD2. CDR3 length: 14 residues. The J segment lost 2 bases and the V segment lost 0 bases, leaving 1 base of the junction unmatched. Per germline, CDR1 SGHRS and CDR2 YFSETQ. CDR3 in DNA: TGCGCCAGCAGCTTGGGGGGGGGACAAGAGACCCAGTACTTC. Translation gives CASSLGGGQETQYF.

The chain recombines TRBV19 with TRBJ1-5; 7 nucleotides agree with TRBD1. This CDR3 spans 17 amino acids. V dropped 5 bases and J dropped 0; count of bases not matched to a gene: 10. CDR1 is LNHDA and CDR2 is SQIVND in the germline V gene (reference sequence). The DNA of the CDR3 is TGTGCCAGTAGTCCTCACCGGGACAGAGATAGCAATCAGCCCCAGCATTTT. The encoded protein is CASSPHRDRDSNQPQHF.

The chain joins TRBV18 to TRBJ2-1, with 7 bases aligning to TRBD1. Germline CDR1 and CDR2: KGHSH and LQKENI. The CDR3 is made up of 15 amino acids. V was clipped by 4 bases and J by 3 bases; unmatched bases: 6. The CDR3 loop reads CASSLRDRNYNEQFF. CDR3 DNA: TGTGCCAGCTCACTCCGGGACAGAAACTACAATGAGCAGTTCTTC.

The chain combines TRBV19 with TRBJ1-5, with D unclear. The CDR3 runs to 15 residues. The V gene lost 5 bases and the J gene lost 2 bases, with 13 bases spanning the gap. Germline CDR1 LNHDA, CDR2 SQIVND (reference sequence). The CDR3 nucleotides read TGTGCCAGTAGTTTCGGGAGAAGGGGCAATCAGCCCCAGCATTTT. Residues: CASSFGRRGNQPQHF.

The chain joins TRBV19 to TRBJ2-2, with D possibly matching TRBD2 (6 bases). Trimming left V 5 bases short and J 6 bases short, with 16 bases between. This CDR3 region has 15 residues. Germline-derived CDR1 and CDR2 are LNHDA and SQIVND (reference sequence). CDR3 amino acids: CASSFTGGVAGELFF. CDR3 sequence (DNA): TGTGCCAGTAGTTTCACAGGAGGGGTTGCCGGGGAGCTGTTTTTT.

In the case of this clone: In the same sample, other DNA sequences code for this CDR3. This CDR3 is CASSLGLSGDQPQHF. CDR3 nucleotides: TGCGCCAGCAGCTTGGGTCTCTCAGGGGATCAGCCCCAGCATTTT. This chain connects TRBV5-1 to TRBJ1-5; weak D call: TRBD1 (6 bases). The length of the CDR3 is 15 residues. The germline V and J ends were trimmed by 0 bases and 5 bases, with 12 bases remaining between them. CDR1 is SGHRS, CDR2 YFSETQ, per germline.

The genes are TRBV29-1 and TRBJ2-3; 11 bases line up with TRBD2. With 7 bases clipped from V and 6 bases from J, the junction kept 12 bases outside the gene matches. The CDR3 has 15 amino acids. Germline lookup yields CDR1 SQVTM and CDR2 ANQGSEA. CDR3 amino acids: CSASSSGGAGDTQYF. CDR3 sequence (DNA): TGCAGCGCTAGCAGTAGCGGGGGGGCAGGGGATACGCAGTATTTT.

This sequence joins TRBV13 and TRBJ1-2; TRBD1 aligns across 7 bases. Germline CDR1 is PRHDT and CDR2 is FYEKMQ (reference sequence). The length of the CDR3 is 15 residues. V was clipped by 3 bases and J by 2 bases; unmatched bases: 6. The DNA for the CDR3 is TGTGCCAGCAGCTTTAACAGGGGATTGAACTATGGCTACACCTTC. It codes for CASSFNRGLNYGYTF.

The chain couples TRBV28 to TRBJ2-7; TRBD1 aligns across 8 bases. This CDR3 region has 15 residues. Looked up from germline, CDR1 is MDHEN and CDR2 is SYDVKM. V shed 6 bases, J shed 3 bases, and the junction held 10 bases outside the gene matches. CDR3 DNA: TGTGCCAGCAGCACCTCTGCAGGGGGCTTCTACGAGCAGTACTTC. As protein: CASSTSAGGFYEQYF.

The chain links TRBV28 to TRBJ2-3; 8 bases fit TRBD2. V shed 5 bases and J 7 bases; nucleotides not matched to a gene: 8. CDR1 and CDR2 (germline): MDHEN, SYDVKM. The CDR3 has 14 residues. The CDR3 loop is CASSISGAAHTQYF. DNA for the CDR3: TGTGCCAGCAGTATTAGCGGGGCCGCTCATACGCAGTATTTT.

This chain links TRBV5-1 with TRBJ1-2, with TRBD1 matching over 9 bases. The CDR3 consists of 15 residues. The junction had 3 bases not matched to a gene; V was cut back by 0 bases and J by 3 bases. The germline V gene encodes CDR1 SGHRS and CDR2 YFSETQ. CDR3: CASSLGTGEDYGYTF. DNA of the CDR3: TGCGCCAGCAGCTTGGGGACAGGGGAGGACTATGGCTACACCTTC.

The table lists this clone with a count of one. The CDR3 DNA reads as TGTGCCAGCAGTGACCGGACAGGGGGGGAAAAACTGTTTTTT. This translates into CASSDRTGGEKLFF. The V gene is TRBV2, the J gene TRBJ1-4; 10 positions match TRBD1. Losses at the gene ends were 3 bases for V and 8 bases for J; bases not matched to a gene: 3. Germline assignment: CDR1 SNHLY and CDR2 FYNNEI. The CDR3 runs 14 residues.

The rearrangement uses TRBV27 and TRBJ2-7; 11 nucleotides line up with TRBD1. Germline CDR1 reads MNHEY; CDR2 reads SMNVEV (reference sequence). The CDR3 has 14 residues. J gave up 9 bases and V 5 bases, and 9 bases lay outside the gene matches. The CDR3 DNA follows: TGTGCCAGCAGTCGAGGACAGGGGGCGCCTCGGCAGTACTTC. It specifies CASSRGQGAPRQYF.

In nucleotides, the CDR3 is TGTGCCAGCAGTTTCCCAACATATAGCAATCAGCCCCAGCATTTT. The encoded protein is CASSFPTYSNQPQHF. The chain employs TRBV28 and TRBJ1-5; D not certain. V was clipped by 3 bases and J by 0 bases, with 9 bases between them. The CDR3 totals 15 residues. In germline, CDR1 is MDHEN, CDR2 SYDVKM. The full variable domain, completed using reference TRBV28 and TRBJ1-5, is DVKVTQSSRYLVKRTGEKVFLECVQDMDHENMFWYRQDPGLGLRLIYFSYDVKMKEKGDIPEGYSVSREKKERFSLILESASTNQTSMYLCASSFPTYSNQPQHFGDGTRLSIL.

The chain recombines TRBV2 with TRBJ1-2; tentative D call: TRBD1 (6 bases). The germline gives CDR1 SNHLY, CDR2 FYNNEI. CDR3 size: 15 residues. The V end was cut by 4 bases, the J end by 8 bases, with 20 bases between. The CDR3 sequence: CASSVTRQVSEGYTF. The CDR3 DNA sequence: TGTGCCAGCAGTGTTACGCGACAGGTCTCGGAGGGCTACACCTTC.

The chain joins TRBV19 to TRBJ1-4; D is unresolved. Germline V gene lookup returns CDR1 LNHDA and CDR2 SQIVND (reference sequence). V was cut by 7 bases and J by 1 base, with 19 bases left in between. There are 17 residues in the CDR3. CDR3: CASTRTRRGGTNEKLFF. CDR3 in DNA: TGTGCCAGTACCCGAACCCGACGGGGTGGAACTAATGAAAAACTGTTTTTT.

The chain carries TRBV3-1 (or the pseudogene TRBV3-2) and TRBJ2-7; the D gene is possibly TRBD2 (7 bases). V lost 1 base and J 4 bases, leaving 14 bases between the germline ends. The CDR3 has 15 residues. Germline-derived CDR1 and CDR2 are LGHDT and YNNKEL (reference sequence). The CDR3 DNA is TGTGCCAGCAGCCAAGCTACAGGGAGGGGATACGAGCAGTACTTC. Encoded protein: CASSQATGRGYEQYF.

CDR3 residues: CASSPNTGVQETQYF. CDR3 bases: TGTGCCAGCTCACCGAACACAGGGGTCCAAGAGACCCAGTACTTC. This chain uses TRBV18 with TRBJ2-5; TRBD1 matches 7 bases. The CDR3 sequence is 15 residues long. The germline V gene encodes CDR1 KGHSH and CDR2 LQKENI. V lost 3 bases and J lost 1; bases outside the gene matches: 5.